The present entry profiles one TCR beta chain with its context. What it binds is unknown. In the library, individual cDNA molecules carried attached unique molecular identifiers. TCRdb called the 5' RACE reads again in MiXCR, with one record for every CDR3 protein. The table includes under 35,000 distinct CDR3 sequences, roughly 5.4% detected once. These data originate in a study of early T cells in non-severe SARS-CoV-2 infection. General study findings and limits: Private and CD4 specificities were missed by VDJdb matching, which favored anti-spike CD8 responses.

V was clipped by 5 bases and J by 1 base, with 14 bases between them. The length of the CDR3 is 15 residues. Germline CDR1 and CDR2: SEHNR and FQNEAQ (reference sequence). This chain joins TRBV7-9 and TRBJ1-1; possibly TRBD1 for D (5 bases). Material: whole blood. The sequence came from an adult who was a healthcare worker with PCR-confirmed SARS-CoV-2 infection or an uninfected control (not recorded which). In DNA form, the CDR3 reads TGTGCCAGCAGCCCAGGGAGATACGAGAACACTGAAGCTTTCTTT. The encoded protein is CASSPGRYENTEAFF.